The 7 T cell receptor beta chains below were found in one sample sequenced in a study of cytomegalovirus exposure and HLA in healthy donors. Vbeta (60) and Jbeta (13) primers were used in the PCR. Data came from immunoSEQ multiplex PCR; TCRdb stores just in-frame clones and leaves some out. The sample shows around 160,000 clones, 60% to 85% of them seen only once. Sequencing was done on a sample of PBMCs. The receptors stem from a woman in her thirties or forties in good health and CMV-seropositive.

The V and J genes are TRBV2 and TRBJ1-4, with 8 bases fitting TRBD1. The germline V gene has CDR1 SNHLY and CDR2 FYNNEI. CDR3 length: 16 amino acids. The junction had 6 bases not matched to a gene; V was cut back by 6 bases and J by 0 bases. CDR3 region: CASSRDRSATNEKLFF. The CDR3 nucleotides read TGTGCCAGCAGCCGGGACAGGTCCGCAACTAATGAAAAACTGTTTTTT.

This rearrangement joins TRBV6-1 to TRBJ1-6; TRBD1 matches at 7 bases. The CDR3 is 14 amino acids. Germline CDR1 MNHNS, CDR2 SASEGT. V dropped 3 bases and J dropped 7; count of bases not matched to a gene: 3. The CDR3 region has the DNA TGTGCCAGCAGTGAGACAGGGAGGAATTCACCCCTCCACTTT. Translated: CASSETGRNSPLHF.

The V and J genes are TRBV29-1 and TRBJ2-3; D possibly corresponds to TRBD1 (6 bases). Germline lookup yields CDR1 SQVTM and CDR2 ANQGSEA. The CDR3 contains 14 residues. V was cut by 6 bases and J by 1 base, with 14 bases left in between. The CDR3 region is CSVKGVHGTDTQYF. CDR3 bases: TGCAGCGTAAAGGGGGTTCACGGCACAGATACGCAGTATTTT.

The chain employs TRBV28 and TRBJ1-3; D might be TRBD1 (5 bases). CDR3 length: 15 amino acids. Trimming pared 7 bases from V and 0 bases from J, leaving 13 bases between. Germline V gene data show CDR1 as MDHEN and CDR2 as SYDVKM. Here the CDR3 reads CASNTGPSSGNTIYF. In DNA form, the CDR3 reads TGTGCCAGCAACACAGGCCCGAGCTCTGGAAACACCATATATTTT.

The V and J genes are TRBV27 and TRBJ1-3; maybe TRBD1 (6 bases). V shed 5 bases and J shed 3 bases, with 8 bases lying between them. This CDR3 contains 13 residues. The germline gives CDR1 MNHEY, CDR2 SMNVEV (reference sequence). The DNA for the CDR3 is TGTGCCAGCAGTACAGGGAGTGGAAACACCATATATTTT. Its protein product is CASSTGSGNTIYF.

V is TRBV5-1 and J is TRBJ2-1; a possible D gene is TRBD1 (6 bases). Germline V gives CDR1 SGHRS, CDR2 YFSETQ. This CDR3 has 14 amino acids. V lost 4 bases and J lost 5, with 13 bases in between. The CDR3 DNA is TGCGCCAGCAGCCGCCAGACAGGTGACAATGAGCAGTTCTTC. Amino acids: CASSRQTGDNEQFF. Complete variable domain (other parts from reference TRBV5-1 and TRBJ2-1): KAGVTQTPRYLIKTRGQQVTLSCSPISGHRSVSWYQQTPGQGLQFLFEYFSETQRNKGNFPGRFSGRQFSNSRSEMNVSTLELGDSALYLCASSRQTGDNEQFFGPGTRLTVL.

This clone has just one count. CDR3 residues: CASSAQGVSEAFF. CDR3 DNA sequence: TGCGCCAGCAGTGCGCAGGGGGTTTCTGAAGCTTTCTTT. The genes are TRBV10-1 and TRBJ1-1; 7 nucleotides match TRBD1. The germline V gene has CDR1 WNHNN and CDR2 SYGVQD (reference sequence). CDR3 length equals 13 residues. J gave up 6 bases and V 4 bases, and 5 bases lay outside the gene matches.